Shown below are 25 T cell receptor beta chains from a single sample sequenced in a study (dated by TCRdb to the mid-2010s). The library was generated by 5' RACE. Sequencing instrument: Illumina MiSeq. TCRdb reworked the public reads: Q25 trimming with fastp, MiXCR clone assembly, productive beta chains retained. Records with the same CDR3 protein are collapsed into one entry carrying the most frequent genes and DNA. A total of tens of thousands of distinct CDR3 sequences appear in this sample, 17% of them only once. Under 3% of the sample rests with the top ten. Sequenced material: naive CD4+ T cells sorted from blood. The intended sense of this specimen's cell subset or site label: naive CD4+ T cells, CD4+CD45RA+CD25-. The receptor source for this set is a female donor with breast cancer.

This chain joins TRBV12-3 or TRBV12-4 and TRBJ1-1; D uncertain. This CDR3 has 13 residues. V lost 6 bases, J lost 4 bases, and 12 bases lay in between. The DNA for the CDR3 is TGTGCCAGCAGGGACCAGGTGGGCACTGAAGCTTTCTTT. It is translated as CASRDQVGTEAFF.

About this clonotype: A read error is possible here, since a much larger clone lies one base away. The V and J genes are TRBV5-1 and TRBJ1-5; D is uncertain. Germline CDR1 reads SGHRS; CDR2 reads YFSETQ. The CDR3 runs to 14 residues. CDR3 loop: CTSSLVSGNQPQHF. CDR3 in DNA: TGCACCAGCAGCTTGGTTTCTGGCAATCAGCCCCAGCATTTT.

The rearrangement joins TRBV12-3 or TRBV12-4 to TRBJ2-3; 7 nucleotides agree with TRBD2. The trim removed 5 bases at V and 2 bases at J, leaving 7 bases unmatched. The CDR3 is 15 residues long. In nucleotides, the CDR3 is TGTGCCAGCAGTCATTCGGCGGGGGACACAGATACGCAGTATTTT. It yields the protein CASSHSAGDTDTQYF.

This clonotype was picked up a small number of times. This chain links TRBV24-1 with TRBJ2-7, with 10 bases fitting TRBD1. Trimming cost V 3 bases and J 6 bases; bases outside gene matches: 7. The CDR3 extends over 15 amino acids. CDR1 is KGHDR and CDR2 is SFDVKD in the germline V gene. The CDR3 DNA is TGTGCCACCAGTGATACCGGGACAGGGGTTGGCGAGCAGTACTTC. The encoded protein is CATSDTGTGVGEQYF.

This clonotype has just a few counts. A junction end diverges from the germline sequence, so it may reflect a read error. The chain employs TRBV7-2 and TRBJ2-7, with 10 bases matching TRBD2. Germline V lookup: CDR1 SGHTA, CDR2 FQGNSA. The CDR3 extends over 14 amino acids. The CDR3 loop reads CASSIAGGTYEQYF. The CDR3 nucleotides are TGTGCCAGCAGCATAGCGGGAGGTACCTACGAGCAGTACTTC. Looking up the rest from reference TRBV7-2 and TRBJ2-7 gives the full variable domain: GAGVSQSPSNKVTEKGKDVELRCDPISGHTALYWYRQSLGQGLEFLIYFQGNSAPDKSGLPSDRFSAERTGGSVSTLTIQRTQQEDSAVYLCASSIAGGTYEQYFGPGTRLTVT.

A few counts support this clonotype. This chain joins TRBV7-8 and TRBJ2-7, with D perhaps given as TRBD1 or TRBD2 (5 bases each). The CDR3 is 12 amino acids. CDR1 is SGHVS, CDR2 FQNEAQ, per germline. Deletions cut 5 bases from V and 6 bases from J, with 11 bases between. In DNA form, the CDR3 reads TGTGCCAGCAGCCAGAATGGGGGCGAGCAGTACTTC. It encodes CASSQNGGEQYF.

The rearrangement links TRBV7-2 to TRBJ2-3; D is perhaps TRBD1 (5 bases). CDR3 size: 15 residues. CDR1 is SGHTA and CDR2 is FQGNSA in the germline V gene. V was shortened by 10 bases and J by 4 bases, with 21 bases between the two germline ends. CDR3 sequence reads: CANQRSPLGADTQYF. The CDR3 nucleotides read TGTGCCAACCAGAGGTCCCCTTTAGGGGCAGATACGCAGTATTTT.

In this sample, this clonotype turned up many times. The V and J genes are TRBV29-1 and TRBJ2-1; perhaps TRBD1 as D (6 bases). Germline V CDR1 and CDR2: SQVTM, ANQGSEA. The V end was cut by 8 bases, the J end by 7 bases, with 21 bases between. The CDR3 is 14 amino acids. CDR3 loop: CSFIGGPRGNEQFF. The CDR3 DNA reads as TGCAGCTTCATAGGGGGACCTAGGGGGAATGAGCAGTTCTTC.

Concerning this clonotype: A much larger clone sits a single nucleotide away, making a read error possible. The CDR3 sequence: CSVDRTGAVGCTF. DNA for the CDR3: TGCAGCGTAGATCGGACAGGGGCAGTTGGCTGCACCTTC. The V and J genes are TRBV29-1 and TRBJ1-2; 9 bases are a match to TRBD1. The CDR3 consists of 13 residues. The germline gives CDR1 SQVTM, CDR2 ANQGSEA. Full variable domain (missing parts from reference TRBV29-1 and TRBJ1-2): SAVISQKPSRDICQRGTSLTIQCQVDSQVTMMFWYRQQPGQSLTLIATANQGSEATYESGFVIDKFPISRPNLTFSTLTVSNMSPEDSSIYLCSVDRTGAVGCTFGSGTRLTVV.

This clonotype was counted many times. The CDR3 reads CASSWDRGKETQYF. The CDR3 DNA sequence: TGTGCCAGCAGCTGGGACAGGGGGAAAGAGACCCAGTACTTC. The chain uses TRBV5-6 and TRBJ2-5, with TRBD1 matching 11 bases. The CDR3 length is 14 residues. V lost 3 bases, J lost 3 bases, and 1 base stayed unmatched. Germline V gives CDR1 SGHDT, CDR2 YYEEEE.

In its sample, this clonotype was seen a few times. This rearrangement joins TRBV5-1 to TRBJ1-4, with D uncertain. V was pared by 4 bases and J by 0 bases, with 7 bases between. CDR3 length: 14 residues. Germline assignment: CDR1 SGHRS and CDR2 YFSETQ. This CDR3 is CASSPTPTNEKLFF. In nucleotides, the CDR3 is TGCGCCAGCAGCCCGACACCAACTAATGAAAAACTGTTTTTT.

In this sample, this clonotype turned up a few times. The rearrangement uses TRBV5-1 and TRBJ2-3; a weak D match, TRBD2 (5 bases). The CDR3 runs 15 residues. Trimming left V 0 bases short and J 2 bases short, with 10 bases between. CDR1 SGHRS and CDR2 YFSETQ come from the germline V gene. CDR3 amino acids: CASSLEGVPTDTQYF. In DNA, the CDR3 is TGCGCCAGCAGCTTGGAGGGAGTACCCACAGATACGCAGTATTTT.

At least ten counts were recorded for this clonotype. V is TRBV6-5 and J is TRBJ1-5; D may be TRBD1 (6 bases). V was pared by 5 bases and J by 5 bases, with 10 bases between. This CDR3 has 13 residues. The germline CDR1 and CDR2 sequences are MNHEY and SVGAGI. The DNA of the CDR3 is TGTGCCAGCAGTAAAGGGGGGCATCAGCCCCAGCATTTT. It translates to CASSKGGHQPQHF.

The chain is built from TRBV7-9 and TRBJ2-3; 8 nucleotides agree with TRBD2. Losses at the gene ends were 1 base for V and 1 base for J; bases not matched to a gene: 4. The CDR3 runs to 16 residues. Germline assignment: CDR1 SEHNR and CDR2 FQNEAQ (reference sequence). The CDR3 coding sequence is TGTGCCAGCAGCTTAGATCTAGCGGGTGGCACAGATACGCAGTATTTT. It encodes CASSLDLAGGTDTQYF. Complete variable domain (other parts from reference TRBV7-9 and TRBJ2-3): DTGVSQNPRHKITKRGQNVTFRCDPISEHNRLYWYRQTLGQGPEFLTYFQNEAQLEKSRLLSDRFSAERPKGSFSTLEIQRTEQGDSAMYLCASSLDLAGGTDTQYFGPGTRLTVL.

This clonotype was observed a few times. J is TRBJ2-5 and V is TRBV7-2; the match to TRBD2 covers 9 bases. CDR3 length equals 14 residues. V was clipped by 4 bases and J by 4 bases; unmatched bases: 4. In germline, CDR1 is SGHTA, CDR2 FQGNSA. The CDR3 sequence is CASSSYSGGETQYF. The CDR3 region has the DNA TGTGCCAGCAGCTCGTATAGCGGGGGAGAGACCCAGTACTTC. Full variable domain (missing parts from reference TRBV7-2 and TRBJ2-5): GAGVSQSPSNKVTEKGKDVELRCDPISGHTALYWYRQSLGQGLEFLIYFQGNSAPDKSGLPSDRFSAERTGGSVSTLTIQRTQQEDSAVYLCASSSYSGGETQYFGPGTRLLVL.

V and J are TRBV4-2 and TRBJ2-3, with 10 bases matching TRBD2. CDR1 and CDR2 (germline): LGHNA, YNFKEQ. CDR3 length: 19 residues. Losses at the gene ends were 8 bases for V and 0 bases for J; bases not matched to a gene: 17. The CDR3 loop reads CASGTSQGGSGGSTDTQYF. The CDR3 DNA reads TGTGCCAGCGGGACTTCGCAGGGGGGTAGCGGGGGGAGCACAGATACGCAGTATTTT.

V is TRBV4-1 and J is TRBJ1-1; no definite D call. Trimming removed 0 bases at V and 1 base at J, with 6 bases between. The CDR3 has 14 residues. CDR1 and CDR2 (germline): MGHRA, YSYEKL. The CDR3 DNA reads as TGCGCCAGCAGCCAAGAAGAGAGGAACACTGAAGCTTTCTTT. Translating it yields CASSQEERNTEAFF.

This clonotype was detected a few times. The gene calls are TRBV20-1 and TRBJ1-1; D remains ambiguous. This CDR3 region has 14 residues. CDR1 DFQATT and CDR2 SNEGSKA come from the germline V gene (reference sequence). Trimming pared 3 bases from V and 3 bases from J, leaving 14 bases between. The CDR3, as DNA: TGCAGTGCTAGCCCCCCAGGTAGGGACACTGAAGCTTTCTTT. Protein product: CSASPPGRDTEAFF.

J is TRBJ1-3 and V is TRBV7-2; D is unclear. V was pared by 1 base and J by 4 bases, with 5 bases between. CDR1 and CDR2 (germline): SGHTA, FQGNSA. The CDR3 has 13 amino acids. The CDR3 coding sequence is TGTGCCAGCAGCTTAGTTGTCGGAAACACCATATATTTT. This encodes CASSLVVGNTIYF.

The J gene is TRBJ2-7, the V gene TRBV7-2; 7 bases map to TRBD1. The trim removed 6 bases at V and 2 bases at J, leaving 7 bases unmatched. CDR3 length: 14 amino acids. Germline CDR1 reads SGHTA; CDR2 reads FQGNSA. The CDR3 DNA reads TGTGCCAGCAGATCTGACAGGGATCCCTACGAGCAGTACTTC. Residues: CASRSDRDPYEQYF. The whole variable domain, filled in from reference TRBV7-2 and TRBJ2-7, reads GAGVSQSPSNKVTEKGKDVELRCDPISGHTALYWYRQSLGQGLEFLIYFQGNSAPDKSGLPSDRFSAERTGGSVSTLTIQRTQQEDSAVYLCASRSDRDPYEQYFGPGTRLTVT.

The gene calls are TRBV5-1 and TRBJ1-2; a possible D gene is TRBD1 (5 bases). Deletions cut 4 bases from V and 2 bases from J, with 15 bases between. The CDR3 has 15 residues. CDR1 is SGHRS, CDR2 YFSETQ, per germline. The CDR3 DNA reads as TGCGCCAGCAGCGTGACCGGGACTGACAACTATGGCTACACCTTC. Translating it yields CASSVTGTDNYGYTF.

This clonotype was observed at least ten times. This chain connects TRBV5-1 to TRBJ1-1; 7 bases map to TRBD1. Germline V gives CDR1 SGHRS, CDR2 YFSETQ. This CDR3 is 14 amino acids long. V gave up 4 bases and J gave up 5 bases; unmatched junction bases: 8. The CDR3 loop reads CASSGTRGRTEAFF. The CDR3 DNA reads as TGCGCCAGCAGCGGAACCAGGGGGAGGACTGAAGCTTTCTTT.

The V gene is TRBV11-2, the J gene TRBJ2-1, with 9 bases identical to TRBD1. CDR1 is SGHAT and CDR2 is FQNNGV in the germline V gene. This CDR3 is built from 15 residues. Losses at the gene ends were 5 bases for V and 5 bases for J; bases not matched to a gene: 7. CDR3 loop: CASSRVGQGDNEQFF. The DNA of the CDR3 is TGTGCCAGCAGCCGAGTGGGACAGGGAGACAATGAGCAGTTCTTC.

Of note for this clonotype: A much larger clone is a single base away; this may be a read error. V gene TRBV20-1 combines with J gene TRBJ2-7; tentatively, D is TRBD2 (6 bases). Germline lookup yields CDR1 DFQATT and CDR2 SNEGSKA (reference sequence). This CDR3 is built from 14 residues. In DNA form, the CDR3 reads TGCAGTGCTAGAGATTCTGGGCTAGCGAGTGAGCAGGACTTC. This codes for CSARDSGLASEQDF.

The V call is TRBV5-1, the J call TRBJ1-2; perhaps TRBD1 as D (5 bases). Germline V lookup: CDR1 SGHRS, CDR2 YFSETQ. The CDR3 runs 14 residues. Trimming took off 5 bases at V and 5 bases at J, with 16 bases between the two ends. CDR3 nucleotides: TGCGCCAGCAGTCAGGGCAGGGCGGAATATGGCTACACCTTC. It codes for CASSQGRAEYGYTF.